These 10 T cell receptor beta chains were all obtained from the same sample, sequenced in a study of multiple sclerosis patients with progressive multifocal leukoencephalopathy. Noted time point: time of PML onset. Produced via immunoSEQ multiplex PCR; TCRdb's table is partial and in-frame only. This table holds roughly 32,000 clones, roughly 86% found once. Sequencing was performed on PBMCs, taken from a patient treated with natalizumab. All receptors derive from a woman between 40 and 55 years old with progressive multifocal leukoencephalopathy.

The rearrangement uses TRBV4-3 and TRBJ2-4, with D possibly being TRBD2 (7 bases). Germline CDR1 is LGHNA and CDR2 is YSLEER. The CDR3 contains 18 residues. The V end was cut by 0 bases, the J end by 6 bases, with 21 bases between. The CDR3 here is CASSQDLEGGILGNIQYF. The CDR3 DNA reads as TGCGCCAGCAGCCAAGATCTTGAGGGGGGGATCTTGGGAAACATTCAGTACTTC.

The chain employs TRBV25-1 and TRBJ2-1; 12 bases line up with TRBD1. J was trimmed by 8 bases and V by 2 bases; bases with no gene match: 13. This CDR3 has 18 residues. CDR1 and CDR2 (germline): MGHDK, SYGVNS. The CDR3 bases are TGTGCCAGCAGTGAAAGTCCCGGGACAGGGGGCGATACCTATGAGCAGTTCTTC. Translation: CASSESPGTGGDTYEQFF. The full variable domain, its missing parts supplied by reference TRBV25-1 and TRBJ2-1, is EADIYQTPRYLVIGTGKKITLECSQTMGHDKMYWYQQDPGMELHLIHYSYGVNSTEKGDLSSESTVSRIRTEHFPLTLESARPSHTSQYLCASSESPGTGGDTYEQFFGPGTRLTVL.

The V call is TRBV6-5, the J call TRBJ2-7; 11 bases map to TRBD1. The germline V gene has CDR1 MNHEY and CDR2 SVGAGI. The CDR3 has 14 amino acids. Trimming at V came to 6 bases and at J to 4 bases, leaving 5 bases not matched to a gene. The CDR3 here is CASSRGQGAYEQYF. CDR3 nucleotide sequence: TGTGCCAGCAGCCGAGGACAGGGGGCTTACGAGCAGTACTTC.

The CDR3 nucleotides read TGTGCCAGCAGCCTCCCCGGACAGGCGGGAGGCACAGATACGCAGTATTTT. It encodes CASSLPGQAGGTDTQYF. The gene calls are TRBV11-3 and TRBJ2-3; D possibly uses TRBD1 or TRBD2 (7 bases each). The CDR3 length is 17 residues. V shed 5 bases and J shed 1 base, with 19 bases lying between them. Per germline, CDR1 SGHNT and CDR2 YENEEA.

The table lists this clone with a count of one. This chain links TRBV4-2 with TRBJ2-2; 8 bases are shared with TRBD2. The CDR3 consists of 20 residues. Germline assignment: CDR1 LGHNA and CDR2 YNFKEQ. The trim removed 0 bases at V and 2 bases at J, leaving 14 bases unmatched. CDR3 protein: CASSQDGGERGLTNTGELFF. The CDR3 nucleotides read TGTGCCAGCAGCCAAGACGGGGGAGAGCGGGGGCTAACTAACACCGGGGAGCTGTTTTTT.

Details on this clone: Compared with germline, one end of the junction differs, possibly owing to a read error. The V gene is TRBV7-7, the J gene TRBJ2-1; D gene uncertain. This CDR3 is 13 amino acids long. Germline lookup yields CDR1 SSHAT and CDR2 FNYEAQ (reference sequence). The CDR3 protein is CASSLDLFSEQFF. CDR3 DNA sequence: TGTGCTAGCAGCTTAGATCTCTTCAGTGAGCAGTTCTTC.

CDR3 coding DNA: TGCGCCAGCAGTCTGGCAGGGAATAATGAAAAACTGTTTTTT. This gives the protein CASSLAGNNEKLFF. The V call is TRBV5-1, the J call TRBJ1-4; weak D call: TRBD1 (5 bases). Germline CDR1 is SGHRS and CDR2 is YFSETQ. The CDR3 loop spans 14 amino acids. Trimming pared 5 bases from V and 4 bases from J, leaving 12 bases between.

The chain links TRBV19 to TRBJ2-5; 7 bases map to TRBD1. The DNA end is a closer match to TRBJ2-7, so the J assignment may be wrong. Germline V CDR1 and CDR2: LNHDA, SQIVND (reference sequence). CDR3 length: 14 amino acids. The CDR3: CASSTYQGAYEQYF. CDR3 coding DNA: TGTGCCAGTAGTACGTACCAGGGGGCCTACGAGCAGTACTTC.

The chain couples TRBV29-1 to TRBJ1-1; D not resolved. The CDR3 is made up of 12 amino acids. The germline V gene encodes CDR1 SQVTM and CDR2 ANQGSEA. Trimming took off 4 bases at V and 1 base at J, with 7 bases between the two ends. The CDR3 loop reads CSVASRNTEAFF. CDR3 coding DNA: TGCAGCGTTGCCTCGAGGAACACTGAAGCTTTCTTT.

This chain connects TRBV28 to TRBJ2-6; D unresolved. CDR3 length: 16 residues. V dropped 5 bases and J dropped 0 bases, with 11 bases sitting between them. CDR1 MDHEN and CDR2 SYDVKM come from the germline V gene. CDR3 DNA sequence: TGTGCCAGCAGTCCGGACGTTTACTCTGGGGCCAACGTCCTGACTTTC. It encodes CASSPDVYSGANVLTF.